The entry that follows covers one T cell receptor (beta chain) sequence. This clonotype was observed once. The clone's antigen remains unknown. Within one base of it there is no much larger clone, and no base qualities were kept. A read on its own is weak evidence. Synthesis of TCR cDNA relied on 5'RACE template switching, a step that introduced a universal primer site along with unique molecular identifiers. Priming of cDNA synthesis was performed from both the TCR alpha and TCR beta constant segments. Library amplification used two PCR steps, and the second PCR step added sample barcodes and sequencing adapters. Sequencing of the libraries was done on either Illumina HiSeq 2500 (2x100 bp) or NovaSeq (2x150 bp). For the original study's pipeline: MIGEC was used to demultiplex reads and collapse the reads into UMI consensus sequences, and MiXCR was used for V(D)J alignment. Vaccine-responding clonotypes were identified with edgeR using replicate PBMC samples, with FDR below 0.01 and a log2 fold change above 5 up to day 15 being required. Bulk clonotypes were assigned CD4 or CD8 identity according to which sequenced CD4 or CD8 repertoire held them at higher abundance. The public reads were reanalyzed by TCRdb: fastp trimming at Q25, MiXCR alignment, in-frame beta chains only. A single entry per CDR3 protein holds the most common genes and DNA from its merged rows. TCRdb, not the authors, supplied the V and J calls. Present in this sample are under 600,000 distinct CDR3 sequences, 13% of which were seen just once. Of the sample, around an eighth falls within the top ten clones.

The sample is drawn from a study of T cells after yellow fever vaccination (dated by TCRdb to the late 2010s). About the investigation overall: The SMART-Seq v4 Ultra Low Input RNA kit was used to prepare libraries from fractions with low cell numbers. Bulk TCR alpha and beta repertoires were sequenced longitudinally to track T-cell clones before and after primary and booster YFV17D yellow fever vaccination. Two healthy male donors made up the cohort, one aged 18 to 29 years and the other aged 30 to 40 years. Bulk PBMC replicates and cell subsets were isolated from blood drawn at multiple timepoints before and after both primary and secondary immunization.

What the authors observed across the whole study: Because abundant contaminating clonotypes from the bulk population could be contained in FACS-sorted repertoires, computational filtering was required. A small share of clonotypes occurred in both CD4 and CD8 compartments, likely arising from convergent recombination. After the booster, most of the clones that had expanded following primary vaccination were detected again (96% of CD4 and around 88% of CD8), which suggests that memory was broadly maintained. Because only a couple of donors were included in the study, the extent to which the findings can be generalized is limited. The secondary T-cell response was found to be weaker but faster than the primary response, with a peak reached on day 5 rather than on day 15.

At the junction V is shortened by 2 bases and J by 6 bases, with 17 bases in between. For CDR1 and CDR2, the germline V gene (reference sequence) lists GTSNPN and SVGIG. The CDR3 runs 14 residues from the cysteine to the phenylalanine. The only DNA kept is the CDR3, 42 bases in frame from the first base. In the paper's terms, the treatment or condition label means: live attenuated yellow fever vaccine strain. At each blood-draw timepoint, two biological replicates of bulk PBMCs were collected. A standard Ficoll-Paque protocol was used to isolate PBMCs from peripheral blood. TriZol was used to extract RNA from bulk PBMCs, from CD4 and CD8 fractions, and from dextramer-positive and dextramer-negative fractions.

The source was PBMCs, collected on the day of the yellow fever booster vaccination. The chain employs TRBV30 and TRBJ2-7; TRBD2 might be the D gene, on 6 matching bases. The TCR was taken from a man younger than 40 who received the YFV17D yellow fever vaccine. The CDR3 region reads CAWSPTFGGAEQYF. The nucleotides are TGTGCCTGGAGTCCCACCTTCGGGGGTGCCGAGCAGTACTTC.